This T cell receptor beta chain was captured in a study of shared clonotypes between healthy human individuals. Study results and caveats: Larger estimated richness was generally recorded for naive subsets relative to memory subsets. Among non-shared clonotypes, generation probabilities were lower than among those shared by all four donors. The study's rarefaction showed incomplete sorted-subset sequencing despite large depth.

Turning to this clone: No antigen is known for it.

In the naive CD8 group, cells lacked CD45RO and were positively selected for CCR7, so terminally differentiated effector memory CD45RA+ cells were left out. Caucasian adults residing in Nashville, Tennessee made up all the donors. The germline CDR1 and CDR2 sequences are SGHDN and FVKESK. V was shortened by 1 base and J by 11 bases, with 14 bases between the two germline ends. The CDR3 is 13 residues long. Data came from immunoSEQ multiplex PCR; TCRdb stores just in-frame clones and leaves some out. This sample has about 2.2 million clones, with about 93% found just once. Sample: naive CD8+ T cells from PBMCs. J is TRBJ1-1 and V is TRBV14; D not certain. The receptor was isolated from a young man in good health. Some clones in this sample may be carry-over from other donors' samples. The CDR3 DNA reads TGTGCCAGCAGCCAAGTCGAATGGGGTTCGGCTTTCTTT. Protein sequence: CASSQVEWGSAFF.